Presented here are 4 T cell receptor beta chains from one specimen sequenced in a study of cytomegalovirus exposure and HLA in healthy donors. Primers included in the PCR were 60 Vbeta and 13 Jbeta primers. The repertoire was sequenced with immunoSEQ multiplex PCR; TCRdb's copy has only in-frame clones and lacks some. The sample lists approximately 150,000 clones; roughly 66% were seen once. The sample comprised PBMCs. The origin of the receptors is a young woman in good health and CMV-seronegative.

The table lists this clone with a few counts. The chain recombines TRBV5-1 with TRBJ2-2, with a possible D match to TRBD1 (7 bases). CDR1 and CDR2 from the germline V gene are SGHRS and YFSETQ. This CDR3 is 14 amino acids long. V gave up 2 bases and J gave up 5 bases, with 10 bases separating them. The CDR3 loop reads CASSFPGGTGELFF. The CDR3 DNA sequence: TGCGCCAGCAGCTTTCCAGGGGGGACCGGGGAGCTGTTTTTT.

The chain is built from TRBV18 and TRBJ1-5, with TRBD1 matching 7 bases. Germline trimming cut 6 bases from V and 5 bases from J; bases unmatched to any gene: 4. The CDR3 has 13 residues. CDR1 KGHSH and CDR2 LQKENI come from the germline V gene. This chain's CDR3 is CASSTGVDQPQHF. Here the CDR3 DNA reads TGTGCCAGCTCCACAGGGGTCGATCAGCCCCAGCATTTT.

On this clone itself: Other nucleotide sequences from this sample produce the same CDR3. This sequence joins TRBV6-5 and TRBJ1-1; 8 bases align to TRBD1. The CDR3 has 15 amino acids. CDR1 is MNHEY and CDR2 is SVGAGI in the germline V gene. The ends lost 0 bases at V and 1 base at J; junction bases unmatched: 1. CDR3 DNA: TGTGCCAGCAGTTACTCGGGGACAGGGAACACTGAAGCTTTCTTT. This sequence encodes CASSYSGTGNTEAFF.

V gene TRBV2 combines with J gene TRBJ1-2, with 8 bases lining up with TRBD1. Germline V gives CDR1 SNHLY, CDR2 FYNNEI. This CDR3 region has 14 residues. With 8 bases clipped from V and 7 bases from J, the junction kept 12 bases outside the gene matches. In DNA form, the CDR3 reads TGTGCCAGCCCTCCTGGGTCCCAGGGGGCTGGCTACACCTTC. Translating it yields CASPPGSQGAGYTF.